Following are 25 T cell receptor beta chains from one sample sequenced in a study of OX40 agonist ivuxolimab in advanced cancers. Sequencing used immunoSEQ multiplex PCR; TCRdb keeps in-frame clones, though not all of them. This table holds 74,000 or so clones, over 80% found once. Sequenced here: CD4+ or CD8+ T cells sorted from blood, sampled in a trial of the OX40 agonist ivuxolimab. These receptors were taken from an adult with an advanced solid tumor such as melanoma, head and neck, liver or kidney cancer.

V gene TRBV30 combines with J gene TRBJ1-2, with D hard to call. Germline loops: CDR1 GTSNPN, CDR2 SVGIG (reference sequence). The V gene lost 2 bases and the J gene lost 7 bases, with 20 bases spanning the gap. CDR3 length: 15 residues. CDR3 nucleotides: TGTGCCTGGAGTTCTCATCAAGCCCCTCCCCGTGGCTACACCTTC. Amino acid sequence: CAWSSHQAPPRGYTF.

A single count supports this clone. Different DNA sequences within this sample yield the same CDR3. The rearrangement links TRBV2 to TRBJ2-7, with D unresolved. The germline V gene encodes CDR1 SNHLY and CDR2 FYNNEI. Between the trimmed V and J ends, which lost 2 bases and 1 base, there was a span of 6 bases. The CDR3 runs to 13 residues. For the CDR3, the DNA is TGTGCCAGCAGTGAACCAGTATCCTACGAGCAGTACTTC. Its protein is CASSEPVSYEQYF.

The V and J genes are TRBV2 and TRBJ1-5; D remains unclear. V was shortened by 7 bases and J by 3 bases, with 13 bases between the two germline ends. The V gene's germline CDR1 is SNHLY and CDR2 FYNNEI. This CDR3 has 14 amino acids. CDR3 loop: CASTAETYNQPQHF. Here the CDR3 DNA reads TGTGCCAGCACGGCAGAAACCTACAATCAGCCCCAGCATTTT.

This clone came up once. The CDR3 is CASPSFGNYGYTF. In nucleotides, the CDR3 is TGTGCCAGCCCCTCGTTCGGTAACTATGGCTACACCTTC. This rearrangement joins TRBV7-9 to TRBJ1-2; D is undetermined. V was trimmed by 8 bases and J by 1 base, leaving 11 bases between them. Germline V CDR1 and CDR2: SEHNR, FQNEAQ (reference sequence). The CDR3 spans 13 residues.

The V gene is TRBV7-9, the J gene TRBJ2-1, with 12 nucleotides matching TRBD2. The J segment lost 7 bases and the V segment lost 0 bases, leaving 4 bases of the junction unmatched. There are 16 residues in the CDR3. Germline CDR1 SEHNR, CDR2 FQNEAQ (reference sequence). The CDR3 DNA sequence: TGTGCCAGCAGCTTAGCTCGGGGACTAGCGGGTAATGAGCAGTTCTTC. Protein sequence: CASSLARGLAGNEQFF.

The chain uses TRBV7-2 and TRBJ1-6; 9 positions agree with TRBD1. The CDR3 totals 15 residues. The germline gives CDR1 SGHTA, CDR2 FQGNSA. V trimming: 2 bases; J trimming: 9 bases; junction bases outside the gene matches: 5. This CDR3 is CASSLLGQGGSPLHF. The CDR3 DNA reads TGTGCCAGCAGCTTATTGGGACAGGGCGGTTCACCCCTCCACTTT.

The V and J genes are TRBV5-4 and TRBJ2-3, with 8 positions matching TRBD2. This CDR3 contains 15 residues. CDR1 and CDR2 from the germline V gene are SGHNT and YYREEE (reference sequence). The V segment lost 2 bases and the J segment 1 base; nucleotides outside the gene matches: 3. The DNA of the CDR3 is TGTGCCAGCAGCTTTAGCGGGACTCGCACAGATACGCAGTATTTT. This encodes CASSFSGTRTDTQYF.

V usage is TRBV6-1 and J usage is TRBJ2-7; either TRBD1 or TRBD2 may fit D (5 bases each). V lost 7 bases, J lost 1 base, and 14 bases lay in between. In germline, CDR1 is MNHNS, CDR2 SASEGT. The CDR3 loop spans 14 amino acids. CDR3 region: CASNGARQSYEQYF. In nucleotides, the CDR3 is TGTGCCAGCAACGGGGCCCGGCAGTCCTACGAGCAGTACTTC.

The chain combines TRBV6-6 with TRBJ2-2; TRBD2 matches 11 bases. Trimming at V came to 6 bases and at J to 6 bases, leaving 3 bases not matched to a gene. This CDR3 has 14 residues. CDR1 is MNHNY, CDR2 SVGAGI, per germline (reference sequence). CDR3 in amino acids: CASRSSGGAGELFF. The CDR3 DNA reads as TGTGCCAGCAGAAGTAGCGGGGGGGCCGGGGAGCTGTTTTTT.

This rearrangement joins TRBV10-3 to TRBJ1-1; tentatively, D is TRBD1 (5 bases). V lost 2 bases to trimming and J lost 3 bases, with 13 bases between them. CDR1 and CDR2 from the germline V gene are ENHRY and SYGVKD. CDR3 length: 15 amino acids. CDR3 DNA sequence: TGTGCCATCAGTGAGGCCAACCGAGGGGACACTGAAGCTTTCTTT. This translates into CAISEANRGDTEAFF.

The chain links TRBV19 to TRBJ2-1, with TRBD2 matching over 8 bases. The CDR3 extends over 13 amino acids. Germline trimming cut 1 base from V and 16 bases from J; bases unmatched to any gene: 9. The germline V gene has CDR1 LNHDA and CDR2 SQIVND (reference sequence). In DNA, the CDR3 is TGTGCCAGTAGTATAGGTACCAGCGGGAGCCAATTCTTC. Translation: CASSIGTSGSQFF.

V usage is TRBV7-9 and J usage is TRBJ2-1; perhaps TRBD2 as D (5 bases). Trimming shortened V by 4 bases and J by 12 bases, and 10 bases separated the two germline ends. This CDR3 is 11 amino acids long. The germline CDR1 and CDR2 sequences are SEHNR and FQNEAQ (reference sequence). DNA for the CDR3: TGTGCCAGCAGCTCGGACTGGATGCAGTTCTTC. This gives the protein CASSSDWMQFF.

The V gene is TRBV27, the J gene TRBJ2-1; D may be TRBD1 or TRBD2 (6 bases each). Germline values: CDR1 MNHEY, CDR2 SMNVEV (reference sequence). V shed 6 bases and J shed 6 bases, with 12 bases lying between them. This CDR3 comprises 13 residues. CDR3 protein: CASSEGGINEQFF. The DNA of the CDR3 is TGTGCCAGCAGCGAAGGGGGGATCAATGAGCAGTTCTTC.

DNA for the CDR3: TGTGCCAGCTCACCAAGGCAGGTCAGCACCGGGGAGCTGTTTTTT. Its translation: CASSPRQVSTGELFF. The J gene is TRBJ2-2, the V gene TRBV18; unclear D gene. V gave up 2 bases and J gave up 4 bases, with 11 bases separating them. The CDR3 has 15 amino acids. Per germline, CDR1 KGHSH and CDR2 LQKENI.

The chain uses TRBV2 and TRBJ1-2, with D tentatively TRBD1 (6 bases). V lost 6 bases and J lost 4, with 18 bases in between. The length of the CDR3 is 15 residues. Germline V CDR1 and CDR2: SNHLY, FYNNEI. The CDR3 loop reads CASSPVRDTAYGYTF. The CDR3 DNA sequence: TGTGCCAGCAGCCCTGTGCGGGACACAGCCTATGGCTACACCTTC.

V and J are TRBV2 and TRBJ2-5, with 9 bases aligning to TRBD1. The trim removed 4 bases at V and 5 bases at J, leaving 8 bases unmatched. CDR3 size: 15 residues. In germline, CDR1 is SNHLY, CDR2 FYNNEI. The CDR3 sequence: CASSGGQGFMETQYF. The CDR3 nucleotides read TGTGCCAGCAGTGGCGGACAGGGGTTTATGGAGACCCAGTACTTC.

The chain links TRBV10-2 to TRBJ1-1; 12 bases map to TRBD1. J gave up 10 bases and V 6 bases, and 9 bases lay outside the gene matches. From germline, CDR1 is WSHSY and CDR2 SAAADI. CDR3 size: 14 residues. CDR3 sequence: CASSDPGQGALAFF. CDR3 coding DNA: TGCGCCAGCAGCGATCCGGGACAGGGGGCGCTAGCTTTCTTT.

V gene TRBV28 combines with J gene TRBJ1-5; unclear D gene. The CDR3 is 15 amino acids. Germline assignment: CDR1 MDHEN and CDR2 SYDVKM. The V gene lost 2 bases and the J gene lost 0 bases, with 8 bases spanning the gap. In DNA form, the CDR3 reads TGTGCCAGCAGTTTAAGGCAAACTAGCAATCAGCCCCAGCATTTT. Translating it yields CASSLRQTSNQPQHF.

The gene calls are TRBV9 and TRBJ2-1, with a weak D call TRBD2 (6 bases). The germline CDR1 and CDR2 sequences are SGDLS and YYNGEE. The CDR3 sequence is 13 residues long. Trimming pared 4 bases from V and 10 bases from J, leaving 15 bases between. CDR3 in DNA: TGTGCCAGCAGCTGGGGAGAACGGGGGGAGCAGTTCTTC. The encoded protein is CASSWGERGEQFF.

The chain is built from TRBV5-8 and TRBJ1-1, with D perhaps matching TRBD1 (6 bases). This CDR3 is 14 amino acids long. Germline CDR1 and CDR2: SGHTS and YDEGEE. Trimming cost V 5 bases and J 6 bases, with 17 bases left between them. CDR3 nucleotide sequence: TGTGCCAGCAGATCTCCCGGGGGCGCGGCTGAAGCTTTCTTT. It specifies CASRSPGGAAEAFF. The complete variable domain, with remaining parts taken from reference TRBV5-8 and TRBJ1-1, reads EAGVTQSPTHLIKTRGQQATLRCSPISGHTSVYWYQQALGLGLQFLLWYDEGEERNRGNFPPRFSGRQFPNYSSELNVNALELEDSALYLCASRSPGGAAEAFFGQGTRLTVV.

This clone was picked up a small number of times. J is TRBJ1-5 and V is TRBV6-1; possibly TRBD1 for D (5 bases). Looked up from germline, CDR1 is MNHNS and CDR2 is SASEGT. This CDR3 has 14 residues. V lost 7 bases and J 1 base, leaving 11 bases between the germline ends. As DNA, the CDR3 is TGTGCCAGCAACCTCGGGGGGAGCAATCAGCCCCAGCATTTT. This gives the protein CASNLGGSNQPQHF.

The chain combines TRBV7-4 with TRBJ2-1; 7 nucleotides align to TRBD1. CDR1 and CDR2 from the germline V gene are SGHVT and SQSDAQ. V gave up 5 bases and J gave up 0 bases; unmatched junction bases: 13. There are 18 residues in the CDR3. CDR3 DNA: TGTGCCAGCAGCCGAGAGGGGGCGTGTTCAAGCTCCTACAATGAGCAGTTCTTC. Protein sequence: CASSREGACSSSYNEQFF.

The J gene is TRBJ2-7, the V gene TRBV19, with TRBD2 matching over 14 bases. The CDR3 is 17 amino acids. J was trimmed by 2 bases and V by 4 bases; bases with no gene match: 7. The germline V gene has CDR1 LNHDA and CDR2 SQIVND (reference sequence). The DNA of the CDR3 is TGTGCCAGTAGTAGAGGACTAGCGGGAGGAGTCACCTACGAGCAGTACTTC. Its translation is CASSRGLAGGVTYEQYF.

The chain links TRBV28 to TRBJ1-1, with D tentatively TRBD1 (5 bases). The CDR3 extends over 16 amino acids. Deletions cut 3 bases from V and 1 base from J, with 15 bases between. Germline loops: CDR1 MDHEN, CDR2 SYDVKM. The CDR3 DNA is TGTGCCAGCAGTTTGGTCAGGGAATTTTGGAACACTGAAGCTTTCTTT. It specifies CASSLVREFWNTEAFF. The full variable domain, in which reference TRBV28 and TRBJ1-1 provide the parts outside the CDR3, is DVKVTQSSRYLVKRTGEKVFLECVQDMDHENMFWYRQDPGLGLRLIYFSYDVKMKEKGDIPEGYSVSREKKERFSLILESASTNQTSMYLCASSLVREFWNTEAFFGQGTRLTVV.

The genes are TRBV7-7 and TRBJ2-1; TRBD1 matches 11 bases. V lost 4 bases, J lost 6 bases, and 5 bases stayed unmatched. CDR1 SSHAT and CDR2 FNYEAQ come from the germline V gene (reference sequence). The CDR3 is made up of 15 amino acids. CDR3 amino acids: CASSSAGTGGNEQFF. In nucleotides, the CDR3 is TGTGCCAGCAGCTCCGCCGGGACAGGGGGCAATGAGCAGTTCTTC.